Listed below are T cell receptor beta chains from one sample, sequenced in a study of T cell responses to AZD1222 COVID-19 vaccine. Method: immunoSEQ multiplex PCR; TCRdb's copy keeps in-frame clones and lacks some. The repertoire holds approximately 140,000 clones, approximately 92% seen once, with more than 3% in the top ten. Sequences were derived from peripheral blood, sampled 28 days after the second AZD1222 dose. These TCRs come from an adult who received the AZD1222 COVID-19 vaccine. Both conserved end residues are part of each CDR3. D genes are given only for firm matches. Expanded clones get a size class; other rows say once, few or many, or leave the size out.

len	d_gene	v_gene	abundance	j_gene	CDR3aa	CDR3nt
17	NA	TRBV24-1	NA	TRBJ2-1	CATSDLQSEGVGNEQFF	TGTGCCACCAGTGATTTGCAGAGCGAGGGGGTAGGCAATGAGCAGTTCTTC
14	NA	TRBV13	once	TRBJ2-1	CASSPWSSYNEQFF	TGTGCCAGCAGCCCCTGGAGCTCCTACAATGAGCAGTTCTTC
16	TRBD1	TRBV28	NA	TRBJ2-7	CASSLRARGQYYEQYF	TGTGCCAGCAGTTTAAGGGCCAGGGGGCAATACTACGAGCAGTACTTC
14	TRBD1	TRBV2	NA	TRBJ2-5	CASRGTVYQETQYF	TGTGCCAGCAGAGGGACAGTGTACCAAGAGACCCAGTACTTC
14	NA	TRBV4-1	NA	TRBJ2-7	CASSQGRTDAEQYF	TGCGCCAGCAGCCAAGGGAGGACGGACGCGGAGCAGTACTTC
17	TRBD2	TRBV7-9	once	TRBJ2-7	CASSLELAGDGLYEQYF	TGTGCCAGCAGCTTAGAACTAGCGGGAGATGGGCTTTACGAGCAGTACTTC
13	TRBD1	TRBV10-2	NA	TRBJ1-2	CASSPTGENGYTF	TGCGCCAGCAGCCCGACAGGGGAGAATGGCTACACCTTC
16	NA	TRBV9	NA	TRBJ2-7	CASSVGLSRDSYEQYF	TGTGCCAGCAGCGTAGGACTCAGCAGAGATTCCTACGAGCAGTACTTC
13	NA	TRBV18	NA	TRBJ2-5	CASSLRFQETQYF	TGTGCCAGCTCACTCCGCTTCCAAGAGACCCAGTACTTC
13	NA	TRBV2	once	TRBJ1-2	CASSEGGTYGYTF	TGTGCCAGCAGTGAAGGGGGTACCTATGGCTACACCTTC
15	NA	TRBV28	NA	TRBJ1-1	CASTPTGLWNTEAFF	TGTGCCAGCACCCCGACGGGACTATGGAACACTGAAGCTTTCTTT
14	NA	TRBV6-5	once	TRBJ1-3	CASKGTYSGNTIYF	TGTGCCAGCAAGGGCACTTACTCTGGAAACACCATATATTTT
13	NA	TRBV27	NA	TRBJ1-4	CASSFTVGEKLFF	TGTGCCAGCAGTTTTACGGTTGGTGAAAAACTGTTTTTT
15	NA	TRBV5-4	NA	TRBJ2-7	CASSPPGRRVGEQYF	TGTGCCAGCAGCCCACCGGGCCGCAGAGTGGGTGAGCAGTACTTC
13	NA	TRBV12-3/TRBV12-4	once	TRBJ1-5	CASSTRSNQPQHF	TGTGCCAGCAGTACCCGGAGCAATCAGCCCCAGCATTTT
15	NA	TRBV3-1/TRBV3-2	once	TRBJ2-2	CASSQGQGTAGELFF	TGTGCCAGCAGCCAAGGGCAGGGGACCGCCGGGGAGCTGTTTTTT
15	TRBD1	TRBV19	NA	TRBJ1-1	CASSPTTGGSTEAFF	TGTGCCAGTAGTCCAACGACAGGGGGATCTACTGAAGCTTTCTTT
17	NA	TRBV27	NA	TRBJ1-2	CASSLYPLAGTNYGYTF	TGTGCCAGCAGTTTATATCCCCTCGCAGGGACCAACTATGGCTACACCTTC
15	TRBD2	TRBV5-1	NA	TRBJ2-7	CASSLVLAGAYEQYF	TGCGCCAGCAGCTTGGTACTAGCGGGAGCCTACGAGCAGTACTTC
16	TRBD1	TRBV23-1	NA	TRBJ2-7	CASSQSSSRTGGVLCF	TGCGCCAGCAGTCAATCTTCCTCGCGAACAGGGGGCGTTCTTTGCTTC
18	TRBD2	TRBV6-1	NA	TRBJ2-3	CASSEFAFLGGDTDTQYF	TGTGCCAGCAGTGAATTTGCCTTTCTCGGGGGGGACACAGATACGCAGTATTTT
12	TRBD2	TRBV6-5	NA	TRBJ2-1	CASSSSGLEQFF	TGTGCCAGCAGTTCTAGCGGTCTCGAGCAGTTCTTC
18	TRBD1	TRBV2	NA	TRBJ2-5	CASSEGHGTGGMGETQYF	TGTGCCAGCAGTGAGGGCCACGGGACAGGGGGAATGGGTGAGACCCAGTACTTC
16	NA	TRBV27	NA	TRBJ1-2	CASSPGHGEDYHGYTF	TGTGCCAGCAGTCCGGGACACGGCGAGGACTATCATGGCTACACCTTC
14	NA	TRBV27	NA	TRBJ1-1	CASSASGGARSGVF	TGTGCCAGCAGTGCTTCTGGGGGCGCGAGGTCCGGGGTCTTT
13	NA	TRBV6-4	once	TRBJ2-5	CASSGAPGETQYF	TGTGCCAGCAGTGGAGCGCCTGGGGAGACCCAGTACTTC
14	NA	TRBV3-1/TRBV3-2	NA	TRBJ1-3	CASSSQGSGNTIYF	TGTGCCAGCAGCTCACAGGGCTCTGGAAACACCATATATTTT
14	NA	TRBV24-1	NA	TRBJ1-5	CATSEGVGNQPQHF	TGTGCCACCAGTGAGGGGGTCGGCAATCAGCCCCAGCATTTT
18	TRBD2	TRBV10-3	NA	TRBJ2-5	CAISARLAGERPQETQYF	TGTGCCATCAGTGCCCGACTAGCGGGAGAAAGGCCCCAAGAGACCCAGTACTTC
15	TRBD2	TRBV7-8	NA	TRBJ2-1	CASSTLAGIYNEQFF	TGTGCCAGCAGCACCCTAGCGGGAATCTACAATGAGCAGTTCTTC
15	TRBD1	TRBV11-2	NA	TRBJ2-1	CASSSRDRGHNEQFF	TGTGCCAGCAGCTCCCGGGACAGGGGCCACAATGAGCAGTTCTTC
15	TRBD1	TRBV15	NA	TRBJ1-5	CATSRGGTGNQPQHF	TGTGCCACCAGCAGAGGGGGGACAGGGAATCAGCCCCAGCATTTT
15	TRBD1	TRBV3-1/TRBV3-2	NA	TRBJ1-2	CASSQGDRAPYGYTF	TGTGCCAGCAGCCAAGGGGACAGAGCCCCATATGGCTACACCTTC
16	TRBD2	TRBV5-1	once	TRBJ2-7	CASSFTGTSGPNEQYF	TGCGCCAGCAGCTTCACCGGGACTAGCGGGCCCAACGAGCAGTACTTC
14	NA	TRBV9	NA	TRBJ1-2	CASEQAITNYGYTF	TGTGCCAGCGAGCAGGCCATAACTAACTATGGCTACACCTTC
12	TRBD1	TRBV3-1/TRBV3-2	once	TRBJ2-5	CASSGTGETQYF	TGTGCCAGCAGTGGGACAGGAGAGACCCAGTACTTC
14	NA	TRBV3-1/TRBV3-2	NA	TRBJ1-2	CASSQKLGEDGYTF	TGTGCCAGCAGCCAAAAACTGGGGGAAGATGGCTACACCTTC
15	TRBD2	TRBV6-1	NA	TRBJ2-1	CASSEATSVYNEQFF	TGTGCCAGCAGTGAAGCAACTAGCGTCTACAATGAGCAGTTCTTC
13	TRBD2	TRBV6-6	once	TRBJ2-7	CASSRGGYYEQYF	TGTGCCAGCTCGCGGGGGGGATACTACGAGCAGTACTTC
14	TRBD2	TRBV19	NA	TRBJ2-2	CASTWGEGTGELFF	TGTGCCAGTACCTGGGGGGAGGGGACCGGGGAGCTGTTTTTT
17	NA	TRBV4-1	NA	TRBJ2-1	CASSQDSTTGSYNEQFF	TGCGCCAGCAGCCAAGACTCGACTACGGGGTCCTACAATGAGCAGTTCTTC
18	NA	TRBV4-1	once	TRBJ2-2	CASSQSPQRAGNTGELFF	TGCGCCAGCAGCCAGAGCCCGCAGAGGGCGGGAAACACCGGGGAGCTGTTTTTT
15	NA	TRBV5-1	NA	TRBJ1-5	CASSLGLTRNQPQHF	TGCGCCAGCAGCTTGGGGCTGACACGCAATCAGCCCCAGCATTTT
13	NA	TRBV19	once	TRBJ1-1	CASSSQGGTEAFF	TGTGCCAGTAGTTCACAGGGTGGAACTGAAGCTTTCTTT
20	NA	TRBV7-8	once	TRBJ1-4	CASSSALGLSRLAANEKLFF	TGTGCCAGCAGCTCTGCTTTGGGACTTTCCAGGCTGGCAGCTAATGAAAAACTGTTTTTT
12	NA	TRBV19	few	TRBJ1-5	CAPGGGVPPQHF	TGTGCCCCGGGGGGGGGCGTCCCGCCCCAGCATTTT
15	TRBD2	TRBV5-4	NA	TRBJ2-7	CASSWEGRSWDEQYF	TGTGCCAGCAGCTGGGAGGGACGGAGTTGGGACGAGCAGTACTTC
14	NA	TRBV24-1	NA	TRBJ1-2	CATSDAGNLYGYTF	TGTGCCACCAGTGATGCCGGGAACCTCTATGGCTACACCTTC
16	TRBD2	TRBV5-1	few	TRBJ2-1	CASSLLGGSIYNEQFF	TGCGCCAGCAGCTTGTTGGGCGGGAGTATCTACAATGAGCAGTTCTTC
13	NA	TRBV21-1	NA	TRBJ1-2	CATRRRKIYGYTF	TGTGCCACCAGAAGACGGAAAATCTATGGCTACACCTTC
12	NA	TRBV6-5	NA	TRBJ1-3	CASPSSGNTIYF	TGTGCCAGCCCGTCTTCTGGAAACACCATATATTTT
14	NA	TRBV25-1	NA	TRBJ2-1	CASLFVGPWNEQFF	TGTGCCAGCTTATTTGTTGGGCCGTGGAATGAGCAGTTCTTC
16	TRBD2	TRBV5-1	NA	TRBJ2-2	CASSLWGLAETGELFF	TGCGCCAGCAGCCTCTGGGGACTAGCGGAAACCGGGGAGCTGTTTTTT
13	NA	TRBV6-5	NA	TRBJ1-1	CASSSKLNTEAFF	TGTGCCAGCAGCAGTAAATTGAACACTGAAGCTTTCTTT